This entry describes one T cell receptor (beta chain). Its antigen is not known. These data originate in a study of post-analysis software for immune sequencing data. Across the whole study: The patients showed relapsing-remitting, secondary progressive and progressive-relapsing multiple sclerosis courses. Study-wide results and limits: When patients were compared with controls, 4 or 5 TRBV segments were more frequent, TRBV5-6, TRBV5-1 and TRBV20-1 among them. People with multiple sclerosis had a significantly lower normalized Chao1 diversity than controls did.

There are 13 residues in the CDR3. Trimming removed 3 bases from V and 3 bases from J, with 7 bases in between. Germline CDR1 is SGHVS and CDR2 is FQNEAQ. Libraries were made from TCR beta cDNA, and they carried unique molecular identifiers. T cells, about 0.85 to 11 million of them, yielded about 500,000 cDNA molecules. TCRdb independently ran MiXCR on the PCR reads; one entry per CDR3 protein. The data hold about 540,000 distinct CDR3 sequences, with about a third observed a single time. The rearrangement uses TRBV7-8 and TRBJ2-3; D unclear. Sequenced input: blood. This receptor was identified in a girl under 18 with multiple sclerosis. The CDR3 bases are TGTGCCAGCAGCTTTTGGTTTACAGATACGCAGTATTTT. Protein product: CASSFWFTDTQYF.